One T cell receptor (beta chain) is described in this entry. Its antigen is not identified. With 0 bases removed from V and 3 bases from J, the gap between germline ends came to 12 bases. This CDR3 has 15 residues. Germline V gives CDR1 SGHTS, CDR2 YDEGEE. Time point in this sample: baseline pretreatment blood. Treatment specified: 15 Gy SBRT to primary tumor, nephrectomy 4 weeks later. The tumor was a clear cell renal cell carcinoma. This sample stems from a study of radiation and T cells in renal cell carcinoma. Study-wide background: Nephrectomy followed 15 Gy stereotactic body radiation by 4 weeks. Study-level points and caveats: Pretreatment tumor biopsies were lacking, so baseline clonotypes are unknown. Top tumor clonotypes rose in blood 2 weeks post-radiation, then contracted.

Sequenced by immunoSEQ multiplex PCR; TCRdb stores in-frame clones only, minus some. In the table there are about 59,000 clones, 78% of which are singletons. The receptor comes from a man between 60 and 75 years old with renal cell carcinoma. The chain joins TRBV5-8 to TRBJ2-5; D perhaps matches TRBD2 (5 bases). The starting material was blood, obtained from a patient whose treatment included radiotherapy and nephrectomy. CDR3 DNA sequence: TGTGCCAGCAGCTTGGGTCCGCCGGGAAAAGAGACCCAGTACTTC. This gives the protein CASSLGPPGKETQYF.